The clone carrying this T cell receptor (beta chain) was found a few times. V lost 1 base, J lost 5 bases, and 2 bases lay in between. The CDR3 runs 11 residues. CDR1 and CDR2 from the germline V gene are MGHRA and YSYEKL. These data come from a study of OX40 agonist ivuxolimab in advanced cancers. The wider study: Ivuxolimab is a fully human IgG2 antibody that activates OX40 (CD134). Enrolled patients in dose escalation had cancers that were hepatocellular carcinoma, melanoma, renal cell or head and neck cancer.

TCRdb's table, derived via immunoSEQ multiplex PCR, lists solely in-frame clones and lacks some. The table has approximately 76,000 clones, approximately 85% seen once. Source: CD4+ or CD8+ T cells sorted from blood, taken in a trial of the OX40 agonist ivuxolimab. The J gene is TRBJ1-2, the V gene TRBV4-1; no definite D call. This clonotype was obtained from an adult with an advanced solid tumor such as melanoma, head and neck, liver or kidney cancer. The CDR3 sequence: CASSQGYGYTF. The CDR3 DNA follows: TGCGCCAGCAGCCAAGGTTATGGCTACACCTTC.